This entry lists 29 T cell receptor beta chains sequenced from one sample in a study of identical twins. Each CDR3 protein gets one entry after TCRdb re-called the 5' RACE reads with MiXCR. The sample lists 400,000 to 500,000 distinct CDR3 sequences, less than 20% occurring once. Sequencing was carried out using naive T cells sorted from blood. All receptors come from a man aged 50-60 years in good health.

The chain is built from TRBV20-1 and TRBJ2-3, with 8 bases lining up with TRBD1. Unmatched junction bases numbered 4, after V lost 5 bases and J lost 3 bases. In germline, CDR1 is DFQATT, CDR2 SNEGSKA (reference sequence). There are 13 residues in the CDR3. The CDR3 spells CSAPGGGTDTQYF. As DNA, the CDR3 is TGCAGTGCTCCAGGGGGCGGGACAGATACGCAGTATTTT.

The CDR3 protein is CATSSTGVGQPQHF. For the CDR3, the DNA is TGTGCCACCTCCTCGACAGGCGTGGGTCAGCCCCAGCATTTT. This chain links TRBV19 with TRBJ1-5; D possibly corresponds to TRBD1 (6 bases). CDR1 LNHDA and CDR2 SQIVND come from the germline V gene (reference sequence). V lost 10 bases, J lost 6 bases, and 19 bases lay in between. The CDR3 has 14 amino acids.

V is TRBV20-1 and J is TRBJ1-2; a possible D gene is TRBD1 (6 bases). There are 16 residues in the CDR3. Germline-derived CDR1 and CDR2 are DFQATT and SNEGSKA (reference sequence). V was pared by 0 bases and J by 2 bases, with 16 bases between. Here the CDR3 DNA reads TGCAGTGCTAGAGACCCAAGCCGGGGGGCGAACTATGGCTACACCTTC. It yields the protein CSARDPSRGANYGYTF.

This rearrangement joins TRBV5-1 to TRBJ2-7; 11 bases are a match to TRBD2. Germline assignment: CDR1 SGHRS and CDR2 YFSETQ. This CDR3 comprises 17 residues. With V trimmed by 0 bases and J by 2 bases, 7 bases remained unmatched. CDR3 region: CASSLGLTSGATYEQYF. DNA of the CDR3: TGCGCCAGCAGCTTGGGACTGACTAGCGGGGCTACCTACGAGCAGTACTTC.

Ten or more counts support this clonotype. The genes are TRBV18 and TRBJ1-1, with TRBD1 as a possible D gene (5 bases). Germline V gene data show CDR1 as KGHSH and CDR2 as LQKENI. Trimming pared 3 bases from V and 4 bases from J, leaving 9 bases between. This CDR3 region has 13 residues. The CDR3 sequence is CASSPTQGTEAFF. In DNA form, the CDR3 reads TGTGCCAGCTCACCGACGCAGGGCACTGAAGCTTTCTTT.

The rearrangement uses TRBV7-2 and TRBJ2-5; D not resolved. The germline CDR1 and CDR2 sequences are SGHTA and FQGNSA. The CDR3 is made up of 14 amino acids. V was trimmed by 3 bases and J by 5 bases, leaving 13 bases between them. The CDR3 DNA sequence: TGTGCCAGCAGCTTCTCTTCCGGGTTGGAGACCCAGTACTTC. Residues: CASSFSSGLETQYF. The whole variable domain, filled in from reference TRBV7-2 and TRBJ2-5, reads GAGVSQSPSNKVTEKGKDVELRCDPISGHTALYWYRQSLGQGLEFLIYFQGNSAPDKSGLPSDRFSAERTGGSVSTLTIQRTQQEDSAVYLCASSFSSGLETQYFGPGTRLLVL.

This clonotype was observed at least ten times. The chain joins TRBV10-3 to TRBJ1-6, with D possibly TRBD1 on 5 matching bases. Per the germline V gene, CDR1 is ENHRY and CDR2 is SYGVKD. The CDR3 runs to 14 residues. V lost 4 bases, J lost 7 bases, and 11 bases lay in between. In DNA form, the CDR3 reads TGTGCCATCAGTGCGGGGGATCGAAATTCACCCCTCCACTTT. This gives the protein CAISAGDRNSPLHF.

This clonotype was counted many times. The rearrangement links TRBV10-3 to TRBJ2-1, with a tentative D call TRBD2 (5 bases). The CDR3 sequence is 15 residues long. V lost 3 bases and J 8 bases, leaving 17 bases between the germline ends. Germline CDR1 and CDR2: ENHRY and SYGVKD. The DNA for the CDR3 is TGTGCCATCAGTGAAATCCAAGTACTAGGTGATGAGCAGTTCTTC. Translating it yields CAISEIQVLGDEQFF.

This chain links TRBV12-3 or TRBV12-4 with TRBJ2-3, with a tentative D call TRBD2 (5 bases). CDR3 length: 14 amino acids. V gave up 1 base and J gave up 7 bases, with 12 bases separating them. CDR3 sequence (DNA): TGTGCCAGCAGTTTAGGGGAGTACGGGCATACGCAGTATTTT. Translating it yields CASSLGEYGHTQYF.

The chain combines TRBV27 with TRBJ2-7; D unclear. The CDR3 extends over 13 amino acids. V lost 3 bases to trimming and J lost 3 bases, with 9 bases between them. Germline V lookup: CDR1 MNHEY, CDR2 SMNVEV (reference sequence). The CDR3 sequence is CASSFGRIYEQYF. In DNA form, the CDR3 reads TGTGCCAGCAGTTTCGGACGGATCTACGAGCAGTACTTC.

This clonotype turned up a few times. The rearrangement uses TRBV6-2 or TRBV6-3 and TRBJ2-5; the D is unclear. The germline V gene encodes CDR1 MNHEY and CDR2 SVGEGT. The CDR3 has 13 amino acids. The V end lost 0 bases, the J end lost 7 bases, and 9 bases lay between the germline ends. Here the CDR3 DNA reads TGTGCCAGCAGTTACTCGGATCCAGGGACCCAGTACTTC. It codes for CASSYSDPGTQYF.

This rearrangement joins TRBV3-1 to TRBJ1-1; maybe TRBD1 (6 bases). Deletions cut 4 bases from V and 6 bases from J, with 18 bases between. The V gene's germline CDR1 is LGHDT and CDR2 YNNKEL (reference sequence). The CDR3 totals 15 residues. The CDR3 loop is CASSPPRLQGAEAFF. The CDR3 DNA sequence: TGTGCCAGCAGCCCCCCTAGATTACAGGGAGCTGAAGCTTTCTTT. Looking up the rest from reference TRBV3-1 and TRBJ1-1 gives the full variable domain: DTAVSQTPKYLVTQMGNDKSIKCEQNLGHDTMYWYKQDSKKFLKIMFSYNNKELIINETVPNRFSPKSPDKAHLNLHINSLELGDSAVYFCASSPPRLQGAEAFFGQGTRLTVV.

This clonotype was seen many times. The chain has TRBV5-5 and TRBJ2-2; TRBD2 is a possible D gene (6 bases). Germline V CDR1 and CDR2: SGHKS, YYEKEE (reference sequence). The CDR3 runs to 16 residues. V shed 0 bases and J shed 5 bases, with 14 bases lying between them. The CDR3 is CASSLGVAGWTGELFF. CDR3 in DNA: TGTGCCAGCAGCTTGGGGGTTGCGGGATGGACCGGGGAGCTGTTTTTT.

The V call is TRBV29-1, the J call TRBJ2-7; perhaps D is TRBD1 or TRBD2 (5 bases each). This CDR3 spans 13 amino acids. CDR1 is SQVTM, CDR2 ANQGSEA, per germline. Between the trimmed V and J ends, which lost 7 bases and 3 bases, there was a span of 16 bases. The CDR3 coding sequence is TGCAGCGGGGACGGCCCAGTTTTCTACGAGCAGTACTTC. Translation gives CSGDGPVFYEQYF.

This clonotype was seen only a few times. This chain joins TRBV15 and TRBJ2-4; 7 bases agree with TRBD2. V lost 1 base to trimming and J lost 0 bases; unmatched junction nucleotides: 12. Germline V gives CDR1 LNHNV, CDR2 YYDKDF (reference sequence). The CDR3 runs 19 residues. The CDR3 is CATSRVGPGGMLAKNIQYF. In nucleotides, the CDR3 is TGTGCCACCAGCAGAGTAGGCCCCGGGGGGATGCTAGCCAAAAACATTCAGTACTTC.

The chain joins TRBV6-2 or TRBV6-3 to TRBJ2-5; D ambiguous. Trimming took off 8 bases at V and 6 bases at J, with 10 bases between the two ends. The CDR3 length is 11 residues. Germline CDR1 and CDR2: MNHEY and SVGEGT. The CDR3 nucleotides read TGTGCCAGCGGCCTTGGAAAGACCCAGTACTTC. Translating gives CASGLGKTQYF.

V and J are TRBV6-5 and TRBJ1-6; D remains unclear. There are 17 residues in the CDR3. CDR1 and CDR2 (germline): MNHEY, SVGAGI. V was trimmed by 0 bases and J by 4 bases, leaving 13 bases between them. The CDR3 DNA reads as TGTGCCAGCAGTTACTCAAACCATGGTGCTTATAATTCACCCCTCCACTTT. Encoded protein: CASSYSNHGAYNSPLHF.

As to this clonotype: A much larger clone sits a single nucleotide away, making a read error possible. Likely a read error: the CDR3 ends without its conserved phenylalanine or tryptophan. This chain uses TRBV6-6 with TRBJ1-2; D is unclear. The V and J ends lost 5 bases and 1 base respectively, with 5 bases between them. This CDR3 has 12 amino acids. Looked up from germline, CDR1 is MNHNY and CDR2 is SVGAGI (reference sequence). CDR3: CASSPVNYGYTY. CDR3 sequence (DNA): TGTGCCAGCAGTCCAGTTAACTATGGCTACACCTAC.

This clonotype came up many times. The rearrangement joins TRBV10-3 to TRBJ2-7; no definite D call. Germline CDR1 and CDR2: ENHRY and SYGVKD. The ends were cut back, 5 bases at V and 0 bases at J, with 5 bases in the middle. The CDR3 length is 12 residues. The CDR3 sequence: CAISIDSYEQYF. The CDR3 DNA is TGTGCCATCAGTATCGACTCCTACGAGCAGTACTTC.

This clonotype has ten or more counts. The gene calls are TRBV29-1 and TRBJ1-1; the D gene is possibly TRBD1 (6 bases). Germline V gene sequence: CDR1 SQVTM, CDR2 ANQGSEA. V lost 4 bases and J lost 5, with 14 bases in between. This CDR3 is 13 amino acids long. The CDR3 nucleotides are TGCAGCGTTGTGAGGGGGAGGTGGACTGAAGCTTTCTTT. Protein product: CSVVRGRWTEAFF.

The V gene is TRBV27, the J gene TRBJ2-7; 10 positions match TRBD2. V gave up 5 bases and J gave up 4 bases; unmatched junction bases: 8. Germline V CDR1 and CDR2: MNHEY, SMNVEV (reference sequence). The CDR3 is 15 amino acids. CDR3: CASSPQAGGPYEQYF. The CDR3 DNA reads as TGTGCCAGCAGTCCCCAAGCGGGGGGGCCGTACGAGCAGTACTTC.

The CDR3 loop is CASSLSLRSPYEQYF. CDR3 nucleotides: TGTGCCAGCAGCTTATCATTGCGCAGCCCCTACGAGCAGTACTTC. The chain employs TRBV7-2 and TRBJ2-7; D remains unclear. From germline, CDR1 is SGHTA and CDR2 FQGNSA. V dropped 2 bases and J dropped 2 bases, with 13 bases sitting between them. This CDR3 is 15 amino acids long.

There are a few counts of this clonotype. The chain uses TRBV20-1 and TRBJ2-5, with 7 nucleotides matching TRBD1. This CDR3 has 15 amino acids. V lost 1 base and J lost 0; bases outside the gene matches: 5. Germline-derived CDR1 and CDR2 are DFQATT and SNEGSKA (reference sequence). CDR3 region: CSARGGTAYQETQYF. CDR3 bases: TGCAGTGCTAGAGGGGGGACAGCTTACCAAGAGACCCAGTACTTC.

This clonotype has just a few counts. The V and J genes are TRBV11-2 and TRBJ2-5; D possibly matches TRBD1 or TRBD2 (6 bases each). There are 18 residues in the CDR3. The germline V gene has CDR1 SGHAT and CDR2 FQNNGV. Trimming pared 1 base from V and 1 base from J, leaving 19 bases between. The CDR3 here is CASSLVSLGGVSQETQYF. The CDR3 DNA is TGTGCCAGCAGCTTAGTTTCTTTGGGGGGCGTAAGCCAAGAGACCCAGTACTTC.

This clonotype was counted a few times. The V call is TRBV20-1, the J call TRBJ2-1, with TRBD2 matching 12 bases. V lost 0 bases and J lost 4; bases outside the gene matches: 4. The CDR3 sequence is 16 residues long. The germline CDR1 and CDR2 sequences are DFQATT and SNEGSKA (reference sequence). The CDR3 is CSARELAGGLYNEQFF. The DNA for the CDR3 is TGCAGTGCTAGAGAACTAGCGGGGGGCTTATACAATGAGCAGTTCTTC.

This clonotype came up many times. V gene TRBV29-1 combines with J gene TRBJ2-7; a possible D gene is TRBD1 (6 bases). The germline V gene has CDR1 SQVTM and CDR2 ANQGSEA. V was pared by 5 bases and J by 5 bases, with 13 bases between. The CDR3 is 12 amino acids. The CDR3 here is CSVLGQGNEQYF. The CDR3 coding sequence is TGCAGCGTTTTGGGCCAGGGGAACGAGCAGTACTTC.

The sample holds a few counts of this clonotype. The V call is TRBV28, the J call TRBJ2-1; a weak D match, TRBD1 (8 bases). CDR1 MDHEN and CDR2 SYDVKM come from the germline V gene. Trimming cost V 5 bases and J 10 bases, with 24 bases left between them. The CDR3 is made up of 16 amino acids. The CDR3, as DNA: TGTGCCAGCAGTACCCGACAGGGGAGGGTCATGCGGGAGCAGTTCTTC. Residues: CASSTRQGRVMREQFF.

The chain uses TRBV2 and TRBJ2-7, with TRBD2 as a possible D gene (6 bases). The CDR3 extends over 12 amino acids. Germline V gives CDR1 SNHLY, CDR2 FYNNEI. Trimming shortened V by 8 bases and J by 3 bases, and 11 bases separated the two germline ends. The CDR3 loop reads CASGPGGYEQYF. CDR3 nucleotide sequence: TGTGCCAGCGGACCCGGGGGCTACGAGCAGTACTTC.

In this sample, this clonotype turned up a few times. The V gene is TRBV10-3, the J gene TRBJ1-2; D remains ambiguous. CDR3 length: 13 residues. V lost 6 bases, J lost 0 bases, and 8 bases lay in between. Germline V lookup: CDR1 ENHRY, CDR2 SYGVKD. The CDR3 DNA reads TGTGCCATCAGGGGCAGCGCTAACTATGGCTACACCTTC. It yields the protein CAIRGSANYGYTF.